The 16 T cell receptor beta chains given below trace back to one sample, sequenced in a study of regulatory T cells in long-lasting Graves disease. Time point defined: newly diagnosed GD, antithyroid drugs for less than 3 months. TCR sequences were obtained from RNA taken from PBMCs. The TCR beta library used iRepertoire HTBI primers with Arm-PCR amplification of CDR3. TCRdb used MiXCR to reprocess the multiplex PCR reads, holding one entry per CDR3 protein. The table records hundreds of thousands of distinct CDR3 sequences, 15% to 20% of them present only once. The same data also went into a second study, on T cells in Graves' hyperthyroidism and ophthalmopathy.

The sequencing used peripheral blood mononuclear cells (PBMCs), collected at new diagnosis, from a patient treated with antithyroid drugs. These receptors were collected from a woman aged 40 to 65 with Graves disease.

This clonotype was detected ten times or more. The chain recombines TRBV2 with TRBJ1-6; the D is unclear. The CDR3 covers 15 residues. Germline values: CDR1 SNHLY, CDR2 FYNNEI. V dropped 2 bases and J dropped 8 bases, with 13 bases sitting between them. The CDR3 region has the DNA TGTGCCAGCAGTGAACTGCTAGACTTGGATTCACCCCTCCACTTT. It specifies CASSELLDLDSPLHF.

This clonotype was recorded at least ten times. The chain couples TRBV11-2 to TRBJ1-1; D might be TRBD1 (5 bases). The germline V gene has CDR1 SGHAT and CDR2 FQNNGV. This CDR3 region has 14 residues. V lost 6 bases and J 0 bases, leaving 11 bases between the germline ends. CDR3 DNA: TGTGCCAGCAGTTCTGACAGAATGAACACTGAAGCTTTCTTT. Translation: CASSSDRMNTEAFF.

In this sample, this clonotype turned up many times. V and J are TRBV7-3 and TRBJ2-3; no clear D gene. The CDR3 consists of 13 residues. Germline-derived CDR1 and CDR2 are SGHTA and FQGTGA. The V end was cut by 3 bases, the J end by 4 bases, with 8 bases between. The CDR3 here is CASSFQGSDTQYF. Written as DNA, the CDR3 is TGTGCCAGCAGCTTCCAAGGATCAGATACGCAGTATTTT. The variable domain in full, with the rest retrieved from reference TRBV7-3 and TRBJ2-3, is GAGVSQTPSNKVTEKGKYVELRCDPISGHTALYWYRQSLGQGPEFLIYFQGTGAADDSGLPNDRFFAVRPEGSVSTLKIQRTERGDSAVYLCASSFQGSDTQYFGPGTRLTVL.

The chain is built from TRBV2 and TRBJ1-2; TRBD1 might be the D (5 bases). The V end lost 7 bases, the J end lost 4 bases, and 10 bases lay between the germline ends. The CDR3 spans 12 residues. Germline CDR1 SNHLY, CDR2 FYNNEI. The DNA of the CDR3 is TGTGCCAGCAATACAGGTCCCTATGGCTACACCTTC. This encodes CASNTGPYGYTF.

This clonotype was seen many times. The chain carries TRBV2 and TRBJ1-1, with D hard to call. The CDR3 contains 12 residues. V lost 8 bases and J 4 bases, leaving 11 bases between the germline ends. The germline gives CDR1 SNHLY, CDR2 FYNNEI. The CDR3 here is CASLQDRTEAFF. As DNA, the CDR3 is TGTGCCAGCCTCCAGGACCGCACTGAAGCTTTCTTT.

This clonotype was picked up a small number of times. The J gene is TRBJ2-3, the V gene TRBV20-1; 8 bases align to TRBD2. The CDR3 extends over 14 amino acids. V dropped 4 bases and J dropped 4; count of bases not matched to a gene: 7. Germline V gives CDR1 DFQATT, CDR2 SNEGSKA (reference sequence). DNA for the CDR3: TGCAGTGCTACCCGGGGGGGCAGTGCAGATACGCAGTATTTT. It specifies CSATRGGSADTQYF.

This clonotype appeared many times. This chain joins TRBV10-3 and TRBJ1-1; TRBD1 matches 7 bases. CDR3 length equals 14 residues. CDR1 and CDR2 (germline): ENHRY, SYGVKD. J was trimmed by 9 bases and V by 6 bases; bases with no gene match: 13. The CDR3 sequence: CAIRFDRAAQKAFF. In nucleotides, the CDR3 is TGTGCCATCAGGTTCGACAGGGCGGCCCAGAAAGCTTTCTTT.

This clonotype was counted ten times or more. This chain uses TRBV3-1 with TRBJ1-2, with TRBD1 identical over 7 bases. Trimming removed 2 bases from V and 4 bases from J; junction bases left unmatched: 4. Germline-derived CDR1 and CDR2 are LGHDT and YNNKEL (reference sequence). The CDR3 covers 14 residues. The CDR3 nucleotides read TGTGCCAGCAGCCAAATAAGACAGGGCTATGGCTACACCTTC. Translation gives CASSQIRQGYGYTF.

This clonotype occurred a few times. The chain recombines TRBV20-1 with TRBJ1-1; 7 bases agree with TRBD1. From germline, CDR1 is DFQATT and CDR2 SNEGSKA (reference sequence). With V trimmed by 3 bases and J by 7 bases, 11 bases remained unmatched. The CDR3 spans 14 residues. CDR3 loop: CSARSRQGFVEAFF. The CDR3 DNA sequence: TGCAGTGCTAGGTCCCGACAGGGATTCGTTGAAGCTTTCTTT.

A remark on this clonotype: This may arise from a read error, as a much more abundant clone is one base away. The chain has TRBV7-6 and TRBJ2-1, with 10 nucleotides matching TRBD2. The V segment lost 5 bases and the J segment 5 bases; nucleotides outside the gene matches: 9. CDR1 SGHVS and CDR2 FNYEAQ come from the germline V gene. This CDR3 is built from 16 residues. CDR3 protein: CASSALAGGPHNEQFF. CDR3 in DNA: TGTGCCAGCAGCGCCTTAGCGGGGGGCCCCCACAATGAGCAGTTCTTC.

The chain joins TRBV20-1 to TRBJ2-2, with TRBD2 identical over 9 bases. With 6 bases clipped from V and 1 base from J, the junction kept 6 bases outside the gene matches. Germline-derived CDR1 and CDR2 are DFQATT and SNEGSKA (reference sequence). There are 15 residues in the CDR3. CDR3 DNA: TGCAGTGCCAGAAGCGGGGGGAAGAACACCGGGGAGCTGTTTTTT. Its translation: CSARSGGKNTGELFF.

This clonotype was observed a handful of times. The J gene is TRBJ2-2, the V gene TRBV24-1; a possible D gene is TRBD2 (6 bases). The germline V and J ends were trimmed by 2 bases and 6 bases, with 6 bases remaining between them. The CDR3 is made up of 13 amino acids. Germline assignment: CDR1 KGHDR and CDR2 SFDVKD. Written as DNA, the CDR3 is TGTGCCACCAGTGATTGGGACTCCGGGGAGCTGTTTTTT. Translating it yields CATSDWDSGELFF.

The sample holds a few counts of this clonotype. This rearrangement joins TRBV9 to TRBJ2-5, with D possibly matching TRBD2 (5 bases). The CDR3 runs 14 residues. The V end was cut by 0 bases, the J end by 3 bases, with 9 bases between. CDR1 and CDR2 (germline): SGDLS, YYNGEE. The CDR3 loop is CASSVEVREETQYF. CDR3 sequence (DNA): TGTGCCAGCAGCGTAGAGGTGCGGGAAGAGACCCAGTACTTC.

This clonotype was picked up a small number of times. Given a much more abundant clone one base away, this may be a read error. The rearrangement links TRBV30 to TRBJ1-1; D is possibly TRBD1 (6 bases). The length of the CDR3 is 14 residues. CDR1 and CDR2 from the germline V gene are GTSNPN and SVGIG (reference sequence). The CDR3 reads CAWSPNRVSTGAFF. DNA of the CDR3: TGTGCCTGGAGTCCAAACAGGGTTAGCACTGGAGCTTTCTTT.

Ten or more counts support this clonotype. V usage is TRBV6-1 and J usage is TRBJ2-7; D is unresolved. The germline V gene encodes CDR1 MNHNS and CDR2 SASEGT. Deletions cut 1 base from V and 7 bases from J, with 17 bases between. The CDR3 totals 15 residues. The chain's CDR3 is CASSEEVSLYWEQYF. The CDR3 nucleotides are TGTGCCAGCAGTGAAGAAGTCTCCCTTTACTGGGAGCAGTACTTC.

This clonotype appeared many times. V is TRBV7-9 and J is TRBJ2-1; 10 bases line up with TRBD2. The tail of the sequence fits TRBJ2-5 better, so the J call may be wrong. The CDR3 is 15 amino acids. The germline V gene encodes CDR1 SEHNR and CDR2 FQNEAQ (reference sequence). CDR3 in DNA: TGTGCCAGCAGCACAGAGCGGGGGGGAGGAGAGACCCAGTACTTC. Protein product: CASSTERGGGETQYF.